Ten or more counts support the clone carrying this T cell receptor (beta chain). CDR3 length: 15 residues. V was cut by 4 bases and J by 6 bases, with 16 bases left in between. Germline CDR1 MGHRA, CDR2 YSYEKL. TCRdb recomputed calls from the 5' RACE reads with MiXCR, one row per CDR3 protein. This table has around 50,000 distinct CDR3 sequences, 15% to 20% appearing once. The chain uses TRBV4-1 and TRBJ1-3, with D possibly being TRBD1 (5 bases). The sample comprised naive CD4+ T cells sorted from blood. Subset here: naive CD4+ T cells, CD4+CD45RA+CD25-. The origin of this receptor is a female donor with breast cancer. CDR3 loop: CASSRDSGLLNTIYF. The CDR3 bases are TGCGCCAGCAGCCGGGACTCCGGGCTCTTAAACACCATATATTTT.